A selection of T cell receptor beta chains follows, all from one sample in a study of T cell repertoires in cytomegalovirus infection. Their target antigens are unknown. TCRdb recomputed calls from the reads with MiXCR, one row per CDR3 protein. The sample has 700,000 to 850,000 distinct CDR3 sequences; 32% are singletons. Source: cultured CD8+ T cells from PBMCs, taken from culture after CMV antigen stimulation. All receptors come from a human donor in good health (CMV status not recorded). Some clones in this sample may be carry-over from other donors' samples. Each CDR3 is given with its conserved first and last residue. A D gene is named only where the DNA matches it firmly. Not every row has a clone size; where given, it reads once, few, many or a size class.

D: -
J: TRBJ1-4
size: -
V: TRBV15
DNA: TGTGCCACCAGCAGAGTGGGGGAGAGTGAAAAACTGTTTTTT
CDR3: CATSRVGESEKLFF

D: -
J: TRBJ2-1
size: once
V: TRBV15
DNA: TGTGCCACCAGCTTCCGGGGAGACTACAATGAGCAGTTCTTC
CDR3: CATSFRGDYNEQFF

D: TRBD2
J: TRBJ2-1
size: -
V: TRBV27
DNA: TGTGCCAGCAGTTTATATATCGGGACTAGCGGGGGGTACAATGAGCAGTTCTTC
CDR3: CASSLYIGTSGGYNEQFF

D: -
J: TRBJ2-3
size: -
V: TRBV5-1
DNA: TGCGCCAGCAGCCACCTAGGACAACCCAGCACAGATACGCAGTATTTT
CDR3: CASSHLGQPSTDTQYF

D: -
J: TRBJ2-1
size: -
V: TRBV19
DNA: TGTGCCAGTAGTACGTCAGGGGAGGGGGCCTACAATGAGCAGTTCTTC
CDR3: CASSTSGEGAYNEQFF

D: -
J: TRBJ2-6
size: many
V: TRBV19
DNA: TGTGCCAGTAGTATAACACCTTCTGGGGCCAACGTCCTGACTTTC
CDR3: CASSITPSGANVLTF

D: -
J: TRBJ1-1
size: once
V: TRBV19
DNA: TGTGCCAGTAGTGTTCCACAGAGGGGGAACACTGAAGCTTTCTTT
CDR3: CASSVPQRGNTEAFF

D: TRBD1
J: TRBJ2-1
size: -
V: TRBV3-1
DNA: TGTGCCAGCAGCCCGCCAGGGACAGGGATACACAATGAGCAGTTCTTC
CDR3: CASSPPGTGIHNEQFF

D: TRBD1
J: TRBJ2-1
size: once
V: TRBV6-2/TRBV6-3
DNA: TGTGCCAGCAGTTACTCGGAGGGGGACAGGGTTTACAATGAGCAGTTCTTC
CDR3: CASSYSEGDRVYNEQFF

D: TRBD1
J: TRBJ1-2
size: few
V: TRBV7-9
DNA: TGTGCCAGCAGCGGAATGACAGGGTTCTATGGCTACACCTTC
CDR3: CASSGMTGFYGYTF

D: -
J: TRBJ2-3
size: once
V: TRBV2
DNA: TGTGCCAGCAGTGAAGGGGGACGCACAGATACGCAGTATTTT
CDR3: CASSEGGRTDTQYF

D: -
J: TRBJ1-2
size: many
V: TRBV7-9
DNA: TGTGCCAGCAGCTCGGGGGACCTTGGCTACACCTTC
CDR3: CASSSGDLGYTF

D: TRBD2
J: TRBJ2-3
size: -
V: TRBV20-1
DNA: TGCAGTGCTAGAGAAATGTATGGGCTAGCGGGGGGGACAGATACGCAGTATTTT
CDR3: CSAREMYGLAGGTDTQYF

D: -
J: TRBJ1-4
size: -
V: TRBV27
DNA: TGTGCCAGCAGTTTATCAAGGAGGGGACCTTCAACTAATGAAAAACTGTTTTTT
CDR3: CASSLSRRGPSTNEKLFF

D: TRBD1
J: TRBJ2-3
size: many
V: TRBV7-8
DNA: TGTGCCAGCAGCTTCAGGAAGGGGGCGGGAGATACGCAGTATTTT
CDR3: CASSFRKGAGDTQYF

D: -
J: TRBJ1-1
size: -
V: TRBV10-3
DNA: TGTGCCATCAGTGTAAACAGGAACACTGAAGCTTTCTTT
CDR3: CAISVNRNTEAFF

D: -
J: TRBJ2-7
size: -
V: TRBV19
DNA: TGTGCCAGTAGTATAGATATCGGGACTCTTTCCTACGAGCAGTACTTC
CDR3: CASSIDIGTLSYEQYF

D: TRBD1
J: TRBJ2-7
size: -
V: TRBV5-1
DNA: TGCGCCAGCAGCGGAACCGGGACAGACTACGAGCAGTACTTC
CDR3: CASSGTGTDYEQYF

D: -
J: TRBJ2-1
size: many
V: TRBV6-5
DNA: TGTGCCAGCAGTTACAGGGGCCCTCAAAGAAATGAGCAGTTCTTC
CDR3: CASSYRGPQRNEQFF

D: TRBD2
J: TRBJ2-7
size: few
V: TRBV7-3
DNA: TGTGCCAGCAGCACGACTAGCGGGGGACCTTACGAGCAGTACTTC
CDR3: CASSTTSGGPYEQYF

D: TRBD1
J: TRBJ1-2
size: -
V: TRBV5-1
DNA: TGCGCCAGCAGCTTGGCCGAGGGGGCTTTTGGCTACACCTTC
CDR3: CASSLAEGAFGYTF

D: -
J: TRBJ2-7
size: few
V: TRBV7-8
DNA: TGTGCCAGCAGACTATCGGACGGTCGCTCCTACGAGCAGTACTTC
CDR3: CASRLSDGRSYEQYF

D: -
J: TRBJ1-3
size: -
V: TRBV7-9
DNA: TGTGCCAGCAGCTTTTCGCAGAGCTCTGGAAACACCATATATTTT
CDR3: CASSFSQSSGNTIYF

D: -
J: TRBJ2-1
size: many
V: TRBV7-2
DNA: TGTGCCAGCAGCTCCCACATCTATGAGCAGTTCTTC
CDR3: CASSSHIYEQFF

D: TRBD2
J: TRBJ2-1
size: -
V: TRBV19
DNA: TGTGCCAGTAGTATACGCGGGGGGGTCTACAATGAGCAGTTCTTC
CDR3: CASSIRGGVYNEQFF

D: TRBD2
J: TRBJ2-3
size: -
V: TRBV20-1
DNA: TGCAGTATGGGGACTAGCGGGGGGGCGGTAGATACGCAGTATTTT
CDR3: CSMGTSGGAVDTQYF

D: -
J: TRBJ1-1
size: -
V: TRBV9
DNA: TGTGCCAGCAGCGCTGAGTCGGCCAGGGGTGAAGCTTTCTTT
CDR3: CASSAESARGEAFF

D: -
J: TRBJ1-5
size: -
V: TRBV20-1
DNA: TGCAGTGCTACCGGGAGGGACACCTATAGCAATCAGCCCCAGCATTTT
CDR3: CSATGRDTYSNQPQHF

D: -
J: TRBJ2-5
size: few
V: TRBV7-8
DNA: TGTGCCAGCAGCTTAGTTCGGAGGGGGGGCCGTCAAGAGACCCAGTACTTC
CDR3: CASSLVRRGGRQETQYF

D: -
J: TRBJ1-1
size: few
V: TRBV27
DNA: TGTGCCAGCAGTTTATCGATAACCGGTAACACTGAAGCTTTCTTT
CDR3: CASSLSITGNTEAFF

D: -
J: TRBJ2-3
size: few
V: TRBV28
DNA: TGTGCCAGCAGTTGGACAGTAGCAACAGATACGCAGTATTTT
CDR3: CASSWTVATDTQYF

D: TRBD1
J: TRBJ1-1
size: -
V: TRBV6-1
DNA: TGTGCCAGCAGTGACCCGGGACAGGGTCTGGACACTGAAGCTTTCTTT
CDR3: CASSDPGQGLDTEAFF

D: TRBD1
J: TRBJ2-7
size: few
V: TRBV23-1
DNA: TGCGCCAGCAGTCATCACCGGGACAGAGGCTCCTACGAGCAGTACTTC
CDR3: CASSHHRDRGSYEQYF

D: -
J: TRBJ1-1
size: few
V: TRBV14
DNA: TGTGCCAGCAGCCTCGGGGGGCCCACTGAAGCTTTCTTT
CDR3: CASSLGGPTEAFF

D: -
J: TRBJ1-5
size: few
V: TRBV7-5
DNA: -
CDR3: CISVSEALHIDSNQPQHF

D: -
J: TRBJ2-5
size: -
V: TRBV9
DNA: TGTGCCAGCAGCCCTCCCGCGGCAGGGATGAAGACCCAGTACTTC
CDR3: CASSPPAAGMKTQYF

D: -
J: TRBJ1-5
size: -
V: TRBV6-4
DNA: TGTGCCAGCCTAAAGCGTTCAAGACAGCCCCAGCATTTT
CDR3: CASLKRSRQPQHF

D: -
J: TRBJ2-2
size: -
V: TRBV28
DNA: TGTGCCAGCAGTTCCTCGCAAAGGACCTCGAGAACCGGGGAGCTGTTTTTT
CDR3: CASSSSQRTSRTGELFF

D: -
J: TRBJ2-3
size: -
V: TRBV7-9
DNA: TGTGCCAGCAGCTATTCAGCGGCTAGCACAGATACGCAGTATTTT
CDR3: CASSYSAASTDTQYF

D: -
J: TRBJ1-1
size: many
V: TRBV11-1
DNA: TGTGCCAGCAGCTTAGTCGGTGGGATGAACACTGAAGCTTTCTTT
CDR3: CASSLVGGMNTEAFF

D: -
J: TRBJ1-5
size: -
V: TRBV24-1
DNA: TGTGCCACCAGTGACCGAAATCAGCCCCAGCATTTT
CDR3: CATSDRNQPQHF

D: -
J: TRBJ2-1
size: many
V: TRBV7-8
DNA: TGTGCCAGCAGCTTTTGGGGAGCTTCCTACAATGAGCAGTTCTTC
CDR3: CASSFWGASYNEQFF

D: -
J: TRBJ1-2
size: -
V: TRBV2
DNA: TGTGCCAGCAGTGAAGATCAAGCCCCCTATGGCTACACCTTC
CDR3: CASSEDQAPYGYTF

D: -
J: TRBJ1-5
size: few
V: TRBV5-5
DNA: TGTGCCAGCAGCTTGAAAGGGTATGGCAATCAGCCCCAGCATTTT
CDR3: CASSLKGYGNQPQHF

D: -
J: TRBJ1-4
size: once
V: TRBV20-1
DNA: TGCAGTGCCTTATGGGGAGGGGGTGCAACTAATGAAAAACTGTTTTTT
CDR3: CSALWGGGATNEKLFF

D: TRBD1
J: TRBJ2-1
size: few
V: TRBV6-6
DNA: TGTGCCAGCATAGCCCGGGACAGACCCTACAATGAGCAGTTCTTC
CDR3: CASIARDRPYNEQFF

D: -
J: TRBJ2-5
size: -
V: TRBV7-6
DNA: TGTGCTAGCAGCTTAGCCTGGACAGTCCAAGAGACCCAGTACTTC
CDR3: CASSLAWTVQETQYF

D: -
J: TRBJ2-3
size: few
V: TRBV12-3/TRBV12-4
DNA: TGTGCCAGCAGTCCTTCATCCTTGGCAACTGGGTTAAGCACAGATACGCAGTATTTT
CDR3: CASSPSSLATGLSTDTQYF

D: -
J: TRBJ2-2
size: few
V: TRBV5-4
DNA: TGTGCCAGCAGCTCGAAAATCCAACCTCTGAACACCGGGGAGCTGTTTTTT
CDR3: CASSSKIQPLNTGELFF

D: -
J: TRBJ1-6
size: -
V: TRBV14
DNA: TGTGCCAGCAATGCTGACTCCTATAATTCACCCCTCCACTTT
CDR3: CASNADSYNSPLHF

D: TRBD2
J: TRBJ2-1
size: -
V: TRBV27
DNA: TGTGCCAGCAGTTTTTTCCTTAGCGGGGCCAACTACAATGAGCAGTCCTTC
CDR3: CASSFFLSGANYNEQSF

D: -
J: TRBJ1-2
size: few
V: TRBV3-1
DNA: TGTGCCAGCAGCCGACAGGATAACTATGGCTACACCTTC
CDR3: CASSRQDNYGYTF

D: -
J: TRBJ2-4
size: -
V: TRBV12-3/TRBV12-4
DNA: TGTGCCAGCAGTCGTTATGCCAAAAACATTCAGTACTTC
CDR3: CASSRYAKNIQYF